This is a list of T cell receptor beta chains from one sample in a study of CD8 T cells in Susac syndrome. From the immunoSEQ multiplex PCR reads, TCRdb called clonotypes with MiXCR, one entry per CDR3 protein. Counted here are over 150,000 distinct CDR3 sequences, roughly 95% occurring once; the ten biggest clones make up 0.095% to 0.15%. Source material: CD4+ T cells from PBMCs. The receptors stem from a human donor with Susac syndrome. CDR3s include the opening cysteine and the closing phenylalanine or tryptophan. D genes are given only for firm matches. Expanded clones get a size class; other rows say once, few or many, or leave the size out.

DNA | CDR3 | D | V | size | J
TGCAGTGCCGGGACAGGGGATTTGGATACGCAGTATTTT | CSAGTGDLDTQYF | TRBD1 | TRBV20-1 | . | TRBJ2-3
TGTGCCAGCAGTTTCCGACTAGCGGAGCTAAATGAGCAGTTCTTC | CASSFRLAELNEQFF | TRBD2 | TRBV5-4 | . | TRBJ2-1
TGTGCCAGCAGCGCCCGGACAGAATACAATGAGCAGTTCTTC | CASSARTEYNEQFF | . | TRBV13 | . | TRBJ2-1
TGTGCCAGCAGCCAAGCTTCGTACACTGAAGCTTTCTTT | CASSQASYTEAFF | . | TRBV3-1 | once | TRBJ1-1
TGTGCCAGCAGCTTAGGTCGCAGCATCTATGGCTACACCTTC | CASSLGRSIYGYTF | . | TRBV11-2 | . | TRBJ1-2
TGCGCCAGCAAAGGTAGTAACTATGGCTACACCTTC | CASKGSNYGYTF | . | TRBV5-1 | . | TRBJ1-2
TGCGCCAGCAGCTTGGTGGTCGAGGGGTACGAGCAGTACTTC | CASSLVVEGYEQYF | . | TRBV5-1 | . | TRBJ2-7
TGTGCCAGCAGCCCGGGACTAGCGGGAGGGGGCAATGAGCAGTTCTTC | CASSPGLAGGGNEQFF | TRBD2 | TRBV3-1 | . | TRBJ2-1
TGTGCCAGCACCCCCCTCCAGGGTAGCTATGGCTACACCTTC | CASTPLQGSYGYTF | . | TRBV7-9 | once | TRBJ1-2
TGTGCCTGGAGTGGGACTAGCGGGAGGGAGACCCAGTACTTC | CAWSGTSGRETQYF | TRBD2 | TRBV30 | once | TRBJ2-5
TGTGCCTGGAGAGACACCTACGAGCAGTACTTC | CAWRDTYEQYF | . | TRBV30 | . | TRBJ2-7
TGCAGTGCCCGAGCGGGGAGCTCTGGGGCCAACGTCCTGACTTTC | CSARAGSSGANVLTF | TRBD2 | TRBV20-1 | . | TRBJ2-6
TGTGCCAGCAGGGTGACAGGTCCCGGGTACGAGCAGTACTTC | CASRVTGPGYEQYF | . | TRBV2 | once | TRBJ2-7
TGTGCCAGCAGTTACTCGGCCGTTGGGAGGGTCGATGAGCAGTTCTTC | CASSYSAVGRVDEQFF | TRBD2 | TRBV6-2/TRBV6-3 | . | TRBJ2-1
TGTGCCACCAGCAGAGCCCCCCCCGCCCTTGACTTT | CATSRAPPALDF | . | TRBV15 | . | TRBJ1-1
TGTGCCTGGAGTTTCCAAGAGACCCAGTACTTC | CAWSFQETQYF | . | TRBV30 | . | TRBJ2-5
TGTGCCTGGAGCCGGGGCTTGGGCAATGAGCAGTTCTTC | CAWSRGLGNEQFF | . | TRBV30 | . | TRBJ2-1
TGTGCCTGGAGCAGGACAGGCTTGCATCAGCCCCAGCATTTT | CAWSRTGLHQPQHF | TRBD1 | TRBV30 | . | TRBJ1-5
TGTGCCAGCAGGGGTCCGGGCCAGAGTGAAAAACTGTTTTTT | CASRGPGQSEKLFF | . | TRBV6-6 | . | TRBJ1-4
TGTGCCAGCAGTTACTCCCCTTTGGCTAGCGGGAGTCGGGATGAGCAGTTCTTC | CASSYSPLASGSRDEQFF | TRBD2 | TRBV6-2/TRBV6-3 | . | TRBJ2-1
TGTGCCAGCAGCCGACAGGGAGCCCCAGATACGCAGTATTTT | CASSRQGAPDTQYF | TRBD1 | TRBV3-1 | . | TRBJ2-3
TGTGCCAGCACCCGAACAGGGGGCTTCGAGCAGTACTTC | CASTRTGGFEQYF | TRBD1 | TRBV28 | . | TRBJ2-7
TGTGCCAGCAGCTTAGCAGGGGGGGGCGACTATGGCTACACCTTC | CASSLAGGGDYGYTF | . | TRBV7-2 | . | TRBJ1-2
TGTGCCAGCAGCTTGGTGTCGGCGGGAGGCGGGGGCAATGAGCAGTTCTTC | CASSLVSAGGGGNEQFF | TRBD2 | TRBV5-6 | . | TRBJ2-1
TGTGCCAGCAGTTGGGTTACAGATACGCAGTATTTT | CASSWVTDTQYF | . | TRBV11-2 | . | TRBJ2-3
TGCAGTGCCCCCTCACTCAAACGTCCGGGCTACGAGCAGTACTTC | CSAPSLKRPGYEQYF | . | TRBV20-1 | . | TRBJ2-7
TGCGCCAGCAGGCCCGGGACCTCCTACGAGCAGTACTTC | CASRPGTSYEQYF | . | TRBV5-1 | once | TRBJ2-7
TGTGCCAGCAGCTTGGAAAGCACGGAGACCCAGTACTTC | CASSLESTETQYF | . | TRBV5-6 | . | TRBJ2-5
TGCGCCAGCAGCCAAGTCATGGCAGAAAACACTGAAGCTTTCTTT | CASSQVMAENTEAFF | . | TRBV4-3 | . | TRBJ1-1
TGTGCCACCCTTGATACGGGCGGGGGAAGCTCCTACGAGCAGTACTTC | CATLDTGGGSSYEQYF | TRBD2 | TRBV6-1 | . | TRBJ2-7
TGCAGTGCTAGACCCCAGTCCCGGGACAGGTGGAACACTGAAGCTTTCTTT | CSARPQSRDRWNTEAFF | TRBD1 | TRBV20-1 | . | TRBJ1-1
TGTGCCAGCAGCTTACGACCCCAGCGGGAAGGTTTCGATGAGCAGTTCTTC | CASSLRPQREGFDEQFF | TRBD2 | TRBV7-9 | . | TRBJ2-1